A selection of T cell receptor beta chains follows, all from one sample in a study of T cell responses to AZD1222 COVID-19 vaccine. Sequencing used immunoSEQ multiplex PCR; TCRdb keeps in-frame clones, though not all of them. The sample lists 100,000 to 120,000 clones, around 90% occurring once. The material sequenced was peripheral blood, taken 28 days after the second AZD1222 dose. The receptor set was obtained from an adult who received the AZD1222 COVID-19 vaccine. Each CDR3 is given with its conserved first and last residue. The D gene is left open where the match is weak. Part of the rows lack a size; the others show once, few, many or a class for expanded clones.

TRBV9	-	TRBJ2-1	-	CASSVVGGPYNEQFF	TGTGCCAGCAGCGTAGTCGGGGGCCCCTACAATGAGCAGTTCTTC
TRBV7-9	-	TRBJ2-5	once	CASSLRGAGETQYF	TGTGCCAGCAGCTTACGGGGGGCTGGAGAGACCCAGTACTTC
TRBV11-2	TRBD1	TRBJ2-3	-	CASSFRDRDTDTQYF	TGTGCCAGCAGCTTCCGGGACAGGGACACAGATACGCAGTATTTT
TRBV6-5	TRBD1	TRBJ2-7	-	CASKIDRGLVYEQYF	TGTGCCAGCAAAATAGACAGGGGGTTGGTCTACGAGCAGTACTTC
TRBV6-5	TRBD1	TRBJ1-4	-	CASSRTGINEKLFF	TGTGCCAGCAGTAGGACAGGGATAAATGAAAAACTGTTTTTT
TRBV9	-	TRBJ2-2	-	CASSVAGPVGELFF	TGTGCCAGCAGCGTAGCGGGGCCAGTCGGGGAGCTGTTTTTT
TRBV19	-	TRBJ1-2	once	CASYGTRLNYGYTF	TGTGCCAGTTACGGGACCCGCCTTAACTATGGCTACACCTTC
TRBV19	-	TRBJ1-2	-	CASSAPRLGYTF	TGTGCCAGTAGTGCCCCCCGTTTGGGCTACACCTTC
TRBV7-8	-	TRBJ1-6	-	CASSPDGYNSPLHF	TGTGCCAGCAGCCCCGACGGGTATAATTCACCCCTCCACTTT
TRBV19	-	TRBJ1-5	-	CASSNPPAGDQPQHF	TGTGCCAGTAGTAACCCCCCCGCGGGCGATCAGCCCCAGCATTTT
TRBV27	-	TRBJ1-2	-	CASRAYITGNGYTF	TGTGCCAGCAGGGCCTATATAACAGGAAATGGCTACACCTTC
TRBV3-1/TRBV3-2	-	TRBJ1-5	few	CASSQDTANQPQHF	TGTGCCAGCAGCCAAGACACGGCAAATCAGCCCCAGCATTTT
TRBV19	TRBD2	TRBJ2-2	-	CASSSLAGGNTGELFF	TGTGCCAGTAGTTCCCTAGCGGGAGGTAACACCGGGGAGCTGTTTTTT